The rows below give T cell receptor beta chains drawn from one sample of a study of CD4+ T cells in melanoma. Some clones are missing from TCRdb's copy, which holds only in-frame ones; the method was immunoSEQ multiplex PCR. This sample yields some 150,000 clones, of which roughly 91% are seen a single time; 1.5% to 1.7% belongs to the top ten. Every receptor here comes from a human donor with melanoma. Both conserved end residues are part of each CDR3. Fields, in order: D gene, V gene, CDR3 protein. The D gene is left open where the match is weak.

- | TRBV5-1 | CASSLVSGTDTQYF
- | TRBV5-1 | CASSLGWGRNTEAFF
- | TRBV5-6 | CASSLRTMRLYTEAFF
- | TRBV10-3 | CAISERGLGEKLFF
- | TRBV6-1 | CASRVGADYGYTF
- | TRBV7-6 | CASSPTSTSSYEQYF
- | TRBV6-1 | CASSLTATSSYEQYF
- | TRBV11-2 | CASSLVPEEKLFF
TRBD1 | TRBV30 | CAWKSRTGGTGELFF
- | TRBV7-9 | CASSESETQYF
- | TRBV5-6 | CASSSSGGPNEKLFF
TRBD1 | TRBV11-2 | CASSSPRDRAYEQYF
- | TRBV29-1 | CSVRPGEAEQYF
- | TRBV19 | CASRGSGFFSNQPQHF
- | TRBV6-6 | CASSYPESEQFF
- | TRBV2 | CASRTDHSGANVLTF
- | TRBV5-4 | CASSLMGFNYTF
- | TRBV14 | CASSQRRDVMRLEAFF
- | TRBV11-2 | CATKRGTDTQYF
- | TRBV10-1 | CASSFPNEQFF
- | TRBV7-9 | CASSPGPSGNTIYF
TRBD2 | TRBV29-1 | CSVAWLAGGGGPTDTQYF
- | TRBV11-2 | CASSLQGYSTDTQYF
TRBD1 | TRBV30 | CAWADRGRKNGSPLHF
- | TRBV6-1 | CASSERGYGTGELFF
- | TRBV6-1 | CASMGTPQETQYF
- | TRBV7-2 | CASSPTGNYGYTF
- | TRBV2 | CASSLRTANYGYTF
- | TRBV4-2 | CASSQVSGTAEAFF
TRBD2 | TRBV5-6 | CASSFLSGGYEQYF
- | TRBV11-2 | CASSPLGGAQETQYF
- | TRBV19 | CASSFGDTQYF
- | TRBV11-3 | CASSLDIRSPLHF
- | TRBV18 | CASHSMTEAFF
TRBD2 | TRBV5-8 | CASSLWLIGGKDEQYF
- | TRBV6-6 | CASSNAPGHYEQYF
- | TRBV19 | CASSPYPSDNEQFF
- | TRBV5-1 | CASSFAGTTEETQYF
- | TRBV7-8 | CASSFWAGSLSGNTIYF
- | TRBV9 | CASSVVGDTGELFF
TRBD1 | TRBV5-1 | CASSYSDRGGWYGYTF
- | TRBV21-1 | CASGLHSSGHTIYF
- | TRBV18 | CASSLFATNEKLFF
- | TRBV6-1 | CASVTYSGNTIYF
TRBD1 | TRBV29-1 | CSVGGGRASTDTQYF
- | TRBV21-1 | CASSNLPGTESYEQYF
- | TRBV5-1 | CASSSKGQSGGTEAFF
- | TRBV6-6 | CASSQGRGELFF
- | TRBV19 | CASTPTAPGTGELFF
TRBD1 | TRBV19 | CASMSRDRGIDQPQHF
- | TRBV7-9 | CASSRAGGSRNTEAFF
- | TRBV5-1 | CASSLDSNNYGYTF
TRBD1 | TRBV7-2 | CASSWGQFYGYTF